The rows below give T cell receptor beta chains drawn from one sample of a study of T cells after yellow fever vaccination. TCRdb re-called the 5' RACE reads through MiXCR, storing one row per CDR3 protein. This table holds approximately 150,000 distinct CDR3 sequences, 7.7% found once. The sequencing used CD4+ T cells sorted from PBMCs, collected 5 days after the yellow fever booster vaccination. These TCRs come from a man aged 30-40 years who received the YFV17D yellow fever vaccine. The CDR3 runs from the conserved cysteine through the conserved F or W. The D gene is left open where the match is weak. Expanded clones get a size class; other rows say once, few or many, or leave the size out.

CDR3 DNA: TGTGCCAGCAGCTTAGTAAAATACTCTAGCAATCAGCCCCAGCATTTT
CDR3 protein: CASSLVKYSSNQPQHF
D gene: .
J gene: TRBJ1-5
V gene: TRBV7-2
clone size: many

CDR3 DNA: TGTGCCAGCAGCCAGACAAGGGGGGGTACGCAGTATTTT
CDR3 protein: CASSQTRGGTQYF
D gene: .
J gene: TRBJ2-3
V gene: TRBV14
clone size: many

CDR3 DNA: TGCGCCAGCAGCTTGGATTCGTATAATGAAAAACTGTTTTTT
CDR3 protein: CASSLDSYNEKLFF
D gene: .
J gene: TRBJ1-4
V gene: TRBV5-1
clone size: .

CDR3 DNA: TGTGCCAGCAGCCCTTACGGGGGGACTAACACCTTC
CDR3 protein: CASSPYGGTNTF
D gene: .
J gene: TRBJ1-2
V gene: TRBV7-9
clone size: .

CDR3 DNA: TGTGCCAGCAGCCAAAGTACGGGGTTGAGCGGCTACACCTTC
CDR3 protein: CASSQSTGLSGYTF
D gene: .
J gene: TRBJ1-2
V gene: TRBV14
clone size: many

CDR3 DNA: TGTGCCACCAGCAGAGAAGGGCGATTCAATGAGCAGTTCTTC
CDR3 protein: CATSREGRFNEQFF
D gene: .
J gene: TRBJ2-1
V gene: TRBV15
clone size: .

CDR3 DNA: TGTGCCAGCAGCCCCCGGGACAGAGGGGTCCCCGGGGAGCTGTTTTTT
CDR3 protein: CASSPRDRGVPGELFF
D gene: TRBD1
J gene: TRBJ2-2
V gene: TRBV5-5
clone size: many

CDR3 DNA: TGTGCCAGCAGCAAGACAGGAACAGATACGCAGTATTTT
CDR3 protein: CASSKTGTDTQYF
D gene: .
J gene: TRBJ2-3
V gene: TRBV6-1
clone size: many

CDR3 DNA: TGTGCCAGCAGTCCGCCCTACGAGCAGTACTTC
CDR3 protein: CASSPPYEQYF
D gene: .
J gene: TRBJ2-7
V gene: TRBV6-2/TRBV6-3
clone size: many

CDR3 DNA: TGCAGTGCTAGAGGTTTTAGGCTCCGCTCCTACAATGAGCAGTTCTTC
CDR3 protein: CSARGFRLRSYNEQFF
D gene: .
J gene: TRBJ2-1
V gene: TRBV20-1
clone size: many

CDR3 DNA: TGTGCCATCAGTGAGTCCCAAGGACTAGCGGGAGCCACAGATACGCAGTATTTT
CDR3 protein: CAISESQGLAGATDTQYF
D gene: TRBD2
J gene: TRBJ2-3
V gene: TRBV10-3
clone size: many

CDR3 DNA: TGCAGTGCTAGTCCTACCCGGGTGAACACAGATACGCAGTATTTT
CDR3 protein: CSASPTRVNTDTQYF
D gene: .
J gene: TRBJ2-3
V gene: TRBV20-1
clone size: few

CDR3 DNA: TGTGCCAGCAGACTTGACAGGGGGGGCTACAATGAGCAGTTCTTC
CDR3 protein: CASRLDRGGYNEQFF
D gene: TRBD1
J gene: TRBJ2-1
V gene: TRBV12-3/TRBV12-4
clone size: many

CDR3 DNA: TGCAGCGTTGGAGAGAATGAGCAGTTCTTC
CDR3 protein: CSVGENEQFF
D gene: .
J gene: TRBJ2-1
V gene: TRBV29-1
clone size: many

CDR3 DNA: TGTGCCAGCAGCTTGGAGGCCAACATCATCTACGAGCAGTACTTC
CDR3 protein: CASSLEANIIYEQYF
D gene: .
J gene: TRBJ2-7
V gene: TRBV7-2
clone size: many

CDR3 DNA: TGCAGTGCTCCCAAACAGTTAAGTACGCAGTATTTT
CDR3 protein: CSAPKQLSTQYF
D gene: .
J gene: TRBJ2-3
V gene: TRBV20-1
clone size: many

CDR3 DNA: TGCAGTGCTTCGGGACTAGCGGGAGGGGTAGCCGTTCATGAGCAGTTCTTC
CDR3 protein: CSASGLAGGVAVHEQFF
D gene: TRBD2
J gene: TRBJ2-1
V gene: TRBV20-1
clone size: many

CDR3 DNA: TGCGCCAGCAGCTTGGAGGGATTCCAAGAGACCCAGTACTTC
CDR3 protein: CASSLEGFQETQYF
D gene: .
J gene: TRBJ2-5
V gene: TRBV5-1
clone size: few

CDR3 DNA: TGTGCCAGCAGCCCTAGGGGGGTGGATCAGCCCCAGCATTTT
CDR3 protein: CASSPRGVDQPQHF
D gene: .
J gene: TRBJ1-5
V gene: TRBV5-8
clone size: .

CDR3 DNA: TGTGCCAGCAGCCTCACTAGCGGGATTGCCGGGGAGCTGTTTTTT
CDR3 protein: CASSLTSGIAGELFF
D gene: TRBD2
J gene: TRBJ2-2
V gene: TRBV7-2
clone size: many

CDR3 DNA: TGTGCCAGCATTTTCGGACTAGCGGGATTCGAGCAGTACTTC
CDR3 protein: CASIFGLAGFEQYF
D gene: TRBD2
J gene: TRBJ2-7
V gene: TRBV6-2/TRBV6-3
clone size: many

CDR3 DNA: TGTGCCAGCAGCCTTGCCAGAAACAATGAGCAGTTCTTC
CDR3 protein: CASSLARNNEQFF
D gene: .
J gene: TRBJ2-1
V gene: TRBV7-2
clone size: many

CDR3 DNA: TGCAGTGCTGCCGCGGGGGCCTACGAGCAGTACTTC
CDR3 protein: CSAAAGAYEQYF
D gene: TRBD2
J gene: TRBJ2-7
V gene: TRBV20-1
clone size: many

CDR3 DNA: TGTGCCAGCAGCTCAACAGGGTGGGGTAACACTGAAGCTTTCTTT
CDR3 protein: CASSSTGWGNTEAFF
D gene: .
J gene: TRBJ1-1
V gene: TRBV7-6
clone size: many

CDR3 DNA: TGCAGCGCCCGAACGGGGTTGGAAGCTTTCTTT
CDR3 protein: CSARTGLEAFF
D gene: .
J gene: TRBJ1-1
V gene: TRBV29-1
clone size: many

CDR3 DNA: TGCAGTGCCCGCAGGGGTGATCAGCCCCAGCATTTT
CDR3 protein: CSARRGDQPQHF
D gene: .
J gene: TRBJ1-5
V gene: TRBV20-1
clone size: .

CDR3 DNA: TGTGCCAGCAGCCACAGCCATAATACGCAGTATTTT
CDR3 protein: CASSHSHNTQYF
D gene: .
J gene: TRBJ2-3
V gene: TRBV7-6
clone size: few

CDR3 DNA: TGCAGCGTTGAGGGAAGGGGACAGGGATTTAACTATGGCTACACCTTC
CDR3 protein: CSVEGRGQGFNYGYTF
D gene: TRBD1
J gene: TRBJ1-2
V gene: TRBV29-1
clone size: many

CDR3 DNA: TGTGCCAGTGGTCGGGGACTAGCGGATTCTAAGCAGTACTTC
CDR3 protein: CASGRGLADSKQYF
D gene: TRBD2
J gene: TRBJ2-7
V gene: TRBV7-3
clone size: many

CDR3 DNA: TGTGCCAGCAGATTAAAGAGGAACAATGAGCAGTTCTTC
CDR3 protein: CASRLKRNNEQFF
D gene: .
J gene: TRBJ2-1
V gene: TRBV6-6
clone size: many

CDR3 DNA: TGCAGTGCTCGAAGGGACTACCAAGAGACCCAGTACTTC
CDR3 protein: CSARRDYQETQYF
D gene: .
J gene: TRBJ2-5
V gene: TRBV20-1
clone size: many

CDR3 DNA: TGCGCCAGCAGCTTGGAAGCGGCTAGTTCTAGCAAAAACATTCAGTACTTC
CDR3 protein: CASSLEAASSSKNIQYF
D gene: .
J gene: TRBJ2-4
V gene: TRBV5-1
clone size: many